This T cell receptor beta chain was captured in a study of T cell changes during pregnancy in multiple sclerosis. This clone was detected a few times. CDR1 KGHSH and CDR2 LQKENI come from the germline V gene. There are 15 residues in the CDR3. V shed 4 bases and J shed 4 bases, with 16 bases lying between them. TCRdb's copy holds only in-frame clones and misses some; the assay was immunoSEQ multiplex PCR. The data hold tens of thousands of clones, with about nine tenths observed a single time. The source of this sequence is a female donor with multiple sclerosis, enrolled in a pregnancy study. This chain joins TRBV18 and TRBJ1-1, with D perhaps TRBD1 (6 bases). The sample here was peripheral blood, taken in the third trimester of pregnancy. The CDR3 DNA is TGTGCCAGCTCACGCACAGCGACAGGTTCCACTGAAGCTTTCTTT. Translating it yields CASSRTATGSTEAFF. Looking up the rest from reference TRBV18 and TRBJ1-1 gives the full variable domain: NAGVMQNPRHLVRRRGQEARLRCSPMKGHSHVYWYRQLPEEGLKFMVYLQKENIIDESGMPKERFSAEFPKEGPSILRIQQVVRGDSAAYFCASSRTATGSTEAFFGQGTRLTVV.